A selection of T cell receptor beta chains follows, all from one sample in a study of T cell repertoires in cytomegalovirus infection. No antigen has been identified for these receptors. One entry per CDR3 protein, called by TCRdb with MiXCR from the reads. Found here are tens of thousands of distinct CDR3 sequences, 42% of them singletons; the top ten hold approximately 93%. The sequenced sample was CD8+ T cells from cultured PBMCs, obtained from culture after CMV antigen stimulation. The receptors stem from a human donor in good health (CMV status not recorded). Some clones in this sample may be carry-over from other donors' samples. The conserved cysteine and the conserved F or W are not part of the CDR3 here.

V: TRBV4-3; J: TRBJ1-1; CDR3: ASSQGRAGSISDTEAF
V: TRBV11-1; J: TRBJ2-2; CDR3: ASSLMDTVNTGELF
V: TRBV7-6; J: TRBJ2-1; CDR3: ASSLDRSGGTNEQF
V: TRBV7-2; J: TRBJ2-1; CDR3: ASRPTSGYNEQF
V: TRBV7-3; J: TRBJ1-2; CDR3: ASSSLIGTDYGYT
V: TRBV29-1; J: TRBJ2-3; CDR3: SVEGSLADTQY
V: TRBV10-3; J: TRBJ1-1; CDR3: AIRRQGNTEAF
V: TRBV4-3; J: TRBJ1-2; CDR3: ASSQDGRSNYGYT
V: TRBV4-3; J: TRBJ2-1; CDR3: ASSQDGSRYNEQF
V: TRBV15; J: TRBJ1-2; CDR3: ATSKDRGGVDGYT
V: TRBV11-1; J: TRBJ2-4; CDR3: ASSLVTGNTAKNIQY
V: TRBV20-1; J: TRBJ2-4; CDR3: SARDPQPENIQY
V: TRBV18; J: TRBJ2-7; CDR3: ASSPRDRVLIFAYEQY
V: TRBV28; J: TRBJ2-3; CDR3: ASSPGLASGFTDTQY
V: TRBV12-5; J: TRBJ1-2; CDR3: ASGYDGSNYGYT
V: TRBV29-1; J: TRBJ1-2; CDR3: SVEQGNYGYT
V: TRBV10-3; J: TRBJ2-1; CDR3: AISESMAGNYNEQF
V: TRBV12-3/TRBV12-4; J: TRBJ1-1; CDR3: ASSLVATGGRKAF
V: TRBV28; J: TRBJ2-2; CDR3: ASRPGQGDSWNTGELF
V: TRBV13; J: TRBJ1-3; CDR3: ASSLLGGNTIY
V: TRBV12-3/TRBV12-4; J: TRBJ1-1; CDR3: ATLIQGTGRPF
V: TRBV4-1; J: TRBJ2-2; CDR3: ASSHAPGQLTGELF
V: TRBV19; J: TRBJ1-1; CDR3: ASSTPTGLNTEAF
V: TRBV7-8; J: TRBJ2-7; CDR3: ASSLLAGAYEQY